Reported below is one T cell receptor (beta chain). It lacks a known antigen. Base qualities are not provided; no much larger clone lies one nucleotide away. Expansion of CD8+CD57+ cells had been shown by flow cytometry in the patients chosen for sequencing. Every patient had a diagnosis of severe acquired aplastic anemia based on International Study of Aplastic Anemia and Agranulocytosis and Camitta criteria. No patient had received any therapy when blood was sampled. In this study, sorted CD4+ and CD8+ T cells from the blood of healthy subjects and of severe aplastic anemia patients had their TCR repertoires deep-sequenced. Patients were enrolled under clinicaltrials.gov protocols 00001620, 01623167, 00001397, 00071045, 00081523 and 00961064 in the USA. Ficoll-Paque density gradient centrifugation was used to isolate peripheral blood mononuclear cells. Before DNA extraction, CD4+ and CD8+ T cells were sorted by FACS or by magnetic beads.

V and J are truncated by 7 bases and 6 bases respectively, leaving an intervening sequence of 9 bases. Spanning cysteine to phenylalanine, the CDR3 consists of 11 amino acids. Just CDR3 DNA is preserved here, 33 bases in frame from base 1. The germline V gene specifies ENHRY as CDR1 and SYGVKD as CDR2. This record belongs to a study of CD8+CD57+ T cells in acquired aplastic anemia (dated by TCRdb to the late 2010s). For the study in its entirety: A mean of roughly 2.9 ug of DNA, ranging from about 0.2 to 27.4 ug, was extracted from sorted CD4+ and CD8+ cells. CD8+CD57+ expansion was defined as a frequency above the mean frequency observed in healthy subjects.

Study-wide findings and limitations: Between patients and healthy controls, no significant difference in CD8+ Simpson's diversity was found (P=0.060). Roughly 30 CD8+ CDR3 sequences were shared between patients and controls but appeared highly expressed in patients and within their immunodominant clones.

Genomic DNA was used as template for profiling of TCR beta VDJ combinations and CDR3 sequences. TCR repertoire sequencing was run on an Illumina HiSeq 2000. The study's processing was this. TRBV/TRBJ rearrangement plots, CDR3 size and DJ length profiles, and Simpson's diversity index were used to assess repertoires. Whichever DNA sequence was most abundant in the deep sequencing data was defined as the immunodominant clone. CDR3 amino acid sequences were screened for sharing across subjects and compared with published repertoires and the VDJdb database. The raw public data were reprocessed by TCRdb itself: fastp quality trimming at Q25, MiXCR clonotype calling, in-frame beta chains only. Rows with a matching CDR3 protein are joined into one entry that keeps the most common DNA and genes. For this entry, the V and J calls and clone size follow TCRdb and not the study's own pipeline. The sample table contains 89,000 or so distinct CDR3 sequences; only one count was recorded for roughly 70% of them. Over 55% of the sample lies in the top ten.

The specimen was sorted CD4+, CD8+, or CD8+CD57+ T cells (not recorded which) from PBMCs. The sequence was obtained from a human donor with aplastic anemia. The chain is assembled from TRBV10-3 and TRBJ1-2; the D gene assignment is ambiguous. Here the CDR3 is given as CAINREDGYTF. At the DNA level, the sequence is TGTGCCATCAATAGGGAAGATGGCTACACCTTC.